Presented here are 20 T cell receptor beta chains from one specimen sequenced in a study of CD8+ T cells in alopecia areata (dated by TCRdb to 2017 to 2018). The library was built by means of the immunoSEQ multiplex PCR assay. RNA was extracted from all samples and reverse transcribed into cDNA as template for TCR sequencing. TCRdb limited this immuneACCESS table to in-frame rearrangements with V and J called. A share of clones is missing; checked studies link under half to unresolved V genes, and the rest is unexplained. This sample holds 130,000 or so clones; about 50% were observed only once. The ten largest account for 10% of the sample. The sample comprised NKG2D-low CD8+ T cells sorted from blood. Taken with the paper, the label for cell subset or site translates to: sorted CD8+ NKG2D-low blood T cells. The receptors come from a human donor with alopecia areata.

This sequence joins TRBV5-6 and TRBJ2-7; 7 bases line up with TRBD1. Trimming cost V 6 bases and J 4 bases; bases outside gene matches: 7. Germline values: CDR1 SGHDT, CDR2 YYEEEE. The CDR3 runs to 13 residues. CDR3 residues: CASTMGQLYEQYF. As DNA, the CDR3 is TGTGCCAGCACCATGGGACAGCTTTACGAGCAGTACTTC.

Worth noting for this clone: At the DNA level, this CDR3 is encoded by other sequences in the same sample as well. V gene TRBV14 combines with J gene TRBJ2-7; D not certain. CDR3 length: 12 residues. V gave up 0 bases and J gave up 3 bases, with 3 bases separating them. CDR1 and CDR2 from the germline V gene are SGHDN and FVKESK. Here the CDR3 DNA reads TGTGCCAGCAGCCAAGAAGGCTACGAGCAGTACTTC. Amino acid sequence: CASSQEGYEQYF.

The CDR3 DNA reads TGTGCCAGCGGGACAAGCACAGATACGCAGTATTTT. This codes for CASGTSTDTQYF. The V and J genes are TRBV14 and TRBJ2-3; D is possibly TRBD1 (6 bases). The CDR3 spans 12 residues. Trimming left V 8 bases short and J 0 bases short, with 6 bases between. CDR1 SGHDN and CDR2 FVKESK come from the germline V gene.

The CDR3 coding sequence is TGTGCCTGGAGTAAGCCCTGGGCTGGGGCCAACGTCCTGACTTTC. It translates to CAWSKPWAGANVLTF. The J gene is TRBJ2-6, the V gene TRBV30, with no clear D. Looked up from germline, CDR1 is GTSNPN and CDR2 is SVGIG (reference sequence). Deletions cut 2 bases from V and 2 bases from J, with 10 bases between. The CDR3 extends over 15 amino acids.

For this clone: The sample holds other DNA sequences that translate to the same CDR3. CDR3 in amino acids: CASSEGTEAFF. Written as DNA, the CDR3 is TGTGCCAGCAGTGAGGGGACTGAAGCTTTCTTT. This sequence joins TRBV27 and TRBJ1-1, with D perhaps TRBD1 (5 bases). V was cut by 5 bases and J by 5 bases, with 6 bases left in between. Germline V gives CDR1 MNHEY, CDR2 SMNVEV (reference sequence). The CDR3 runs to 11 residues.

In its sample, this clone was seen a few times. This chain connects TRBV21-1 to TRBJ2-7; the D call TRBD1 from the table was never checked on the DNA. TRBV21-1 is a pseudogene. The CDR3 is 16 residues long. CDR3 sequence: CASSKVPRQGLYEQYF. The CDR3 coding sequence is TGTGCCAGCAGCAAAGTTCCCCGACAGGGGCTCTACGAGCAGTACTTC.

Comments on this clone: The sample has other DNA sequences that encode this CDR3 too. The rearrangement links TRBV30 to TRBJ2-1, with D uncertain. This CDR3 contains 10 residues. CDR1 is GTSNPN and CDR2 is SVGIG in the germline V gene (reference sequence). V lost 3 bases, J lost 6 bases, and 3 bases lay in between. The CDR3 reads CAWSGNEQFF. DNA of the CDR3: TGTGCCTGGAGCGGCAATGAGCAGTTCTTC.

As DNA, the CDR3 is TGTGCCAGCAGCGATGGGACAGCCCAAGAGACCCAGTACTTC. Translating gives CASSDGTAQETQYF. The chain employs TRBV9 and TRBJ2-5, with 7 bases aligning to TRBD1. V lost 3 bases to trimming and J lost 1 base; unmatched junction nucleotides: 3. The CDR3 spans 14 residues. Germline-derived CDR1 and CDR2 are SGDLS and YYNGEE.

The V gene is TRBV4-1, the J gene TRBJ2-5, with D hard to call. The CDR3 has 12 residues. CDR1 is MGHRA, CDR2 YSYEKL, per germline. The V gene lost 0 bases and the J gene lost 5 bases, with 4 bases spanning the gap. The CDR3 protein is CASSQDLETQYF. CDR3 nucleotides: TGCGCCAGCAGCCAAGACCTCGAGACCCAGTACTTC.

This clone was counted a few times. This chain connects TRBV28 to TRBJ2-5; TRBD2 matches 9 bases. The CDR3 is 15 residues long. V was clipped by 7 bases and J by 0 bases; unmatched bases: 6. CDR1 MDHEN and CDR2 SYDVKM come from the germline V gene. DNA of the CDR3: TGTGCCAGCACCCGACTAGCGGTGTACCAAGAGACCCAGTACTTC. Encoded protein: CASTRLAVYQETQYF.

A few counts support this clone. The rearrangement uses TRBV30 and TRBJ1-6, with D unresolved. This CDR3 contains 14 residues. Between the trimmed V and J ends, which lost 2 bases and 9 bases, there was a span of 14 bases. The germline gives CDR1 GTSNPN, CDR2 SVGIG (reference sequence). The CDR3, as DNA: TGTGCCTGGAGTTCCAAGGGAGATAGTTCACCCCTCCACTTT. Amino acid sequence: CAWSSKGDSSPLHF.

The chain recombines TRBV11-2 with TRBJ1-4; 7 bases map to TRBD1. This CDR3 has 15 residues. Germline V gene data show CDR1 as SGHAT and CDR2 as FQNNGV. V lost 5 bases, J lost 4 bases, and 7 bases stayed unmatched. CDR3 region: CASSVPGQHNEKLFF. The DNA for the CDR3 is TGTGCCAGCAGCGTACCGGGACAGCATAATGAAAAACTGTTTTTT.

The rearrangement joins TRBV9 to TRBJ2-7, with 13 bases identical to TRBD2. The V gene's germline CDR1 is SGDLS and CDR2 YYNGEE. Germline trimming cut 2 bases from V and 5 bases from J; bases unmatched to any gene: 1. The CDR3 is 14 amino acids. The CDR3 DNA reads as TGTGCCAGCAGCGTTGGACTAGCGGGAGACGAGCAGTACTTC. Amino acids: CASSVGLAGDEQYF. Combining the CDR3 with reference TRBV9 and TRBJ2-7 gives the whole variable domain DSGVTQTPKHLITATGQRVTLRCSPRSGDLSVYWYQQSLDQGLQFLIQYYNGEERAKGNILERFSAQQFPDLHSELNLSSLELGDSALYFCASSVGLAGDEQYFGPGTRLTVT.

The table lists this clone with a count of one. The chain is built from TRBV7-8 and TRBJ2-1, with D possibly TRBD1 on 5 matching bases. CDR3 length equals 13 residues. V gave up 3 bases and J gave up 6 bases, with 9 bases separating them. Looked up from germline, CDR1 is SGHVS and CDR2 is FQNEAQ. In nucleotides, the CDR3 is TGTGCCAGCAGCTTGGTTACAGGCAATGAGCAGTTCTTC. Its translation is CASSLVTGNEQFF.

The rearrangement joins TRBV4-3 to TRBJ2-2; a possible D gene is TRBD2 (5 bases). Germline CDR1 LGHNA, CDR2 YSLEER. The CDR3 covers 14 residues. V lost 8 bases and J 5 bases, leaving 15 bases between the germline ends. CDR3 bases: TGCGCCAGCGCCTCGGGGTCAAGAACCGGGGAGCTGTTTTTT. Translating it yields CASASGSRTGELFF.

V is TRBV29-1 and J is TRBJ2-7, with no clear D. V was clipped by 4 bases and J by 7 bases, with 11 bases between them. Germline assignment: CDR1 SQVTM and CDR2 ANQGSEA. The length of the CDR3 is 11 residues. As DNA, the CDR3 is TGCAGCGTTGTTGCCGGTGGGGAGCAGTACTTC. Protein: CSVVAGGEQYF.

This chain joins TRBV30 and TRBJ2-3, with 9 bases identical to TRBD2. Germline V gene data show CDR1 as GTSNPN and CDR2 as SVGIG (reference sequence). V lost 7 bases and J lost 14; bases outside the gene matches: 13. The CDR3 length is 12 residues. CDR3 region: CASPGGGGALYF. In DNA form, the CDR3 reads TGTGCCTCCCCCGGGGGCGGGGGGGCCCTGTATTTT. Looking up the rest from reference TRBV30 and TRBJ2-3 gives the full variable domain: SQTIHQWPATLVQPVGSPLSLECTVEGTSNPNLYWYRQAAGRGLQLLFYSVGIGQISSEVPQNLSASRPQDRQFILSSKKLLLSDSGFYLCASPGGGGALYFGPGTRLTVL.

This clone was observed a handful of times. The genes are TRBV29-1 and TRBJ1-3, with D possibly being TRBD1 (5 bases). The germline CDR1 and CDR2 sequences are SQVTM and ANQGSEA. V was shortened by 1 base and J by 3 bases, with 16 bases between the two germline ends. The CDR3 length is 16 residues. CDR3 in amino acids: CSVEGGALEDGNTIYF. CDR3 DNA sequence: TGCAGCGTTGAAGGTGGGGCGCTTGAGGATGGAAACACCATATATTTT.

This chain connects TRBV29-1 to TRBJ1-2, with D unresolved. CDR3 length: 11 residues. V shed 0 bases and J shed 6 bases, with 5 bases lying between them. Germline V gene data show CDR1 as SQVTM and CDR2 as ANQGSEA. The CDR3 spells CSVEDGNGYTF. In DNA form, the CDR3 reads TGCAGCGTTGAAGACGGGAATGGCTACACCTTC.

This clone was seen a single time. Other DNA sequences in this specimen translate into the identical CDR3. The chain joins TRBV5-1 to TRBJ2-7, with D hard to call. Germline V gene lookup returns CDR1 SGHRS and CDR2 YFSETQ. The CDR3 runs to 13 residues. Trimming stripped 1 base from V and 1 base from J, with 6 bases between. The CDR3 protein is CASSLTNSYEQYF. DNA of the CDR3: TGCGCCAGCAGCTTGACAAATTCCTACGAGCAGTACTTC.